This is a list of T cell receptor beta chains from one sample in a study of OX40 agonist ivuxolimab in advanced cancers. Only in-frame clones appear in the TCRdb table, and some are missing; sequencing was by immunoSEQ multiplex PCR. Among tens of thousands of clones, around 83% were seen once, and the ten largest hold over 0.4%. Sequencing was performed on CD4+ or CD8+ T cells sorted from blood, taken in a trial of the OX40 agonist ivuxolimab. These receptors all come from an adult with an advanced solid tumor such as melanoma, head and neck, liver or kidney cancer. The CDR3 runs from the conserved cysteine through the conserved F or W. Each record gives: J gene, clone size, V gene, D gene, CDR3 protein, CDR3 DNA. A D gene is named only where the DNA matches it firmly. Clone size is given for some rows only: seen once, a few or many times, or a class if the clone is expanded.

TRBJ2-5 NA TRBV10-3 NA CAIAPGTSETQYF TGTGCCATCGCCCCCGGGACCTCAGAGACCCAGTACTTC
TRBJ1-6 NA TRBV7-9 NA CASSSPRGTSPLHF TGTGCCAGCAGCTCACCTCGAGGGACTTCACCCCTCCACTTT
TRBJ2-3 NA TRBV28 TRBD2 CASSLPSGRDVTDTQYF TGTGCCAGCAGTTTACCTAGCGGGAGGGATGTCACAGATACGCAGTATTTT
TRBJ2-5 NA TRBV4-1 TRBD1 CASSLATTGSGETQYF TGCGCCAGCAGCCTCGCGACGACAGGGTCGGGGGAGACCCAGTACTTC
TRBJ2-3 NA TRBV28 TRBD2 CASSYAASGRPSTDTQYF TGTGCCAGCAGTTACGCCGCTAGCGGGAGGCCTAGCACAGATACGCAGTATTTT
TRBJ1-1 NA TRBV18 TRBD1 CASSQKGQMNTEAFF TGTGCCAGCTCACAAAAGGGACAGATGAACACTGAAGCTTTCTTT
TRBJ2-4 NA TRBV5-5 NA CASSLATGLAKNIQYF TGTGCCAGCAGCTTGGCGACTGGATTAGCCAAAAACATTCAGTACTTC
TRBJ1-4 NA TRBV5-8 NA CASSSQGHSNEKLFF TGTGCCAGCAGCTCACAGGGACATTCAAATGAAAAACTGTTTTTT
TRBJ1-3 few TRBV6-6 NA CASSSVSGNTIYF TGTGCCAGCAGTTCCGTCTCTGGAAACACCATATATTTT
TRBJ2-5 NA TRBV30 TRBD1 CAWKNRGQETQYF TGTGCCTGGAAGAACAGGGGACAAGAGACCCAGTACTTC
TRBJ2-3 once TRBV4-3 NA CASKRTLSTDTQYF TGCGCCAGCAAGCGGACCCTTAGCACAGATACGCAGTATTTT
TRBJ1-3 NA TRBV11-2 TRBD1 CASSPQATGGPGNTIYF TGTGCCAGCAGCCCCCAGGCGACAGGGGGCCCTGGAAACACCATATATTTT
TRBJ2-3 NA TRBV19 NA CASSKTVPSTDTQYF TGTGCCAGTAGTAAGACAGTGCCTAGCACAGATACGCAGTATTTT
TRBJ2-7 NA TRBV13 NA CASSLGLGSTYEQYF TGTGCCAGCAGCTTAGGCCTCGGCAGCACCTACGAGCAGTACTTC
TRBJ1-1 NA TRBV28 TRBD1 CASFDRGRTEAFF TGTGCCAGCTTCGACAGGGGGCGAACTGAAGCTTTCTTT
TRBJ2-3 NA TRBV5-1 TRBD2 CASSLSGRAVGTDTQYF TGCGCCAGCAGCTTGAGCGGGAGGGCCGTCGGCACAGATACGCAGTATTTT
TRBJ2-5 NA TRBV7-8 TRBD2 CASSLAGLAGGQQYF TGTGCCAGCAGCCTAGCAGGGCTAGCGGGGGGGCAGCAGTACTTC
TRBJ1-1 NA TRBV5-6 NA CASSLRQEAFF TGTGCCAGCAGCTTGAGGCAGGAAGCTTTCTTT
TRBJ2-1 once TRBV6-5 NA CASSYSPGINEQFF TGTGCCAGCAGTTACAGTCCGGGGATCAATGAGCAGTTCTTC
TRBJ1-4 NA TRBV28 NA CASTTQRGGEKLFF TGTGCCAGCACCACCCAGCGGGGCGGTGAAAAACTGTTTTTT
TRBJ2-3 NA TRBV5-1 TRBD2 CASSPSYRTSGRSFGTDTQYF TGCGCCAGCAGCCCCTCGTACCGTACTAGCGGGAGATCATTCGGCACAGATACGCAGTATTTT
TRBJ2-3 NA TRBV28 NA CATNTENTQYF TGTGCCACCAACACGGAGAATACGCAGTATTTT
TRBJ1-4 NA TRBV5-1 TRBD1 CASSLGAGQGAGEKLFF TGCGCCAGCAGCTTGGGGGCGGGACAGGGGGCCGGTGAAAAACTGTTTTTT
TRBJ1-5 NA TRBV7-2 TRBD1 CASSLRQGDQPQHF TGTGCCAGCAGCCTTCGACAGGGGGATCAGCCCCAGCATTTT
TRBJ2-3 NA TRBV21-1 NA CASLRRGPTDTQYF TGTGCCAGCTTAAGGCGGGGGCCCACAGATACGCAGTATTTT
TRBJ2-1 NA TRBV7-2 NA CASLKYNEQFF TGTGCCAGCCTAAAGTACAATGAGCAGTTCTTC
TRBJ1-2 NA TRBV6-6 TRBD1 CASSRDRGLDYGYTF TGTGCCAGCAGCCGGGACAGGGGGCTTGACTATGGCTACACCTTC
TRBJ2-1 NA TRBV25-1 TRBD1 CASSVSGTGTNEQFF TGTGCCAGCAGTGTATCCGGGACAGGGACCAATGAGCAGTTCTTC
TRBJ2-2 few TRBV6-4 NA CASSVRANTGELFF TGTGCCAGCAGTGTAAGGGCGAACACCGGGGAGCTGTTTTTT
TRBJ2-1 NA TRBV5-1 NA CASREGGLTTEQFF TGCGCCAGCAGGGAGGGGGGACTTACTACCGAGCAGTTCTTC
TRBJ2-2 once TRBV7-2 NA CASSRSGGTNTGELFF TGTGCCAGCAGCCGGAGTGGGGGAACGAACACCGGGGAGCTGTTTTTT
TRBJ2-1 NA TRBV7-8 NA CASSLAGDRTNEQFF TGTGCCAGCAGCTTAGCCGGGGACCGAACCAATGAGCAGTTCTTC
TRBJ2-1 NA TRBV11-2 NA CASSLTDDNEQFF TGTGCCAGCAGCTTGACGGACGACAATGAGCAGTTCTTC
TRBJ1-5 few TRBV30 TRBD1 CAADRGMGQPQHF TGTGCCGCGGACAGGGGAATGGGTCAGCCCCAGCATTTT
TRBJ1-2 NA TRBV11-2 NA CASSRGRANYGYTF TGTGCCAGCAGCCGGGGGCGAGCTAACTATGGCTACACCTTC
TRBJ1-2 few TRBV4-1 TRBD1 CASSQDEAGGYYGYTF TGCGCCAGCAGCCAAGATGAGGCAGGGGGCTACTATGGCTACACCTTC
TRBJ1-1 NA TRBV28 NA CASSKTGAGEAAAFF TGTGCCAGCAGCAAGACCGGCGCAGGGGAGGCCGCAGCTTTCTTT
TRBJ1-3 NA TRBV29-1 NA CSVSQGGRNTTYF TGCAGCGTTTCACAGGGTGGGAGAAACACCACATATTTT
TRBJ1-3 NA TRBV9 NA CASSVQGGPGNTIYF TGTGCCAGCAGCGTACAGGGAGGACCTGGAAACACCATATATTTT
TRBJ1-4 NA TRBV2 NA CASSAVPGEKLFF TGTGCCAGCAGTGCCGTTCCAGGAGAAAAACTGTTTTTT
TRBJ1-6 NA TRBV14 NA CASSHSYSPLHF TGTGCCAGCAGCCATTCCTATTCACCCCTCCACTTT
TRBJ1-4 few TRBV7-2 NA CASSRKGAGANEKLFF TGTGCCAGCAGCCGGAAAGGGGCGGGGGCTAATGAAAAACTGTTTTTT
TRBJ2-7 NA TRBV5-1 NA CASSLEGGPSGEQYF TGCGCCAGCAGCTTGGAAGGAGGGCCAAGTGGCGAGCAGTACTTC
TRBJ2-7 NA TRBV5-1 TRBD2 CASSLTSGSRYEQYF TGCGCCAGCAGCTTGACTAGCGGGAGCAGGTACGAGCAGTACTTC
TRBJ2-1 NA TRBV2 NA CASSLLDNEQFF TGTGCCAGCAGCCTCCTTGACAATGAGCAGTTCTTC
TRBJ2-6 once TRBV19 NA CASRTLSSGANVLTF TGTGCCAGTAGAACCCTCAGCTCTGGGGCCAACGTCCTGACTTTC
TRBJ1-6 NA TRBV19 NA CASRTSSYNSPLHF TGTGCCAGTAGGACGAGCTCCTATAATTCACCCCTCCACTTT
TRBJ2-7 NA TRBV15 TRBD2 CATSREFAGAPYEQYF TGTGCCACCAGCAGAGAATTCGCGGGAGCACCTTACGAGCAGTACTTC
TRBJ1-1 NA TRBV6-5 TRBD1 CASSYSGTGIFGAFF TGTGCCAGCAGTTACTCCGGGACAGGGATATTCGGAGCTTTCTTT
TRBJ1-3 NA TRBV9 NA CASSARNSGNTIYF TGTGCCAGCAGCGCTCGGAACTCTGGAAACACCATATATTTT
TRBJ2-2 NA TRBV7-2 TRBD1 CASSPRTGGLSGELFF TGTGCCAGCAGCCCCCGGACAGGGGGATTATCCGGGGAGCTGTTTTTT